These T cell receptor beta chains were read from a single sample in a study of blood T cell repertoires in COVID-19. TCRdb's copy holds only in-frame clones and misses some; the assay was immunoSEQ multiplex PCR. The repertoire includes over 350,000 clones, 75% to 90% of them detected once, and around 1.4% sits in the top ten. The sequenced sample consisted of peripheral blood. The origin of the receptors is a woman aged 25 to 39 with active or convalescent COVID-19. Each CDR3 is given with its conserved first and last residue. The D gene is left open where the match is weak. Expanded clones are given a class, and other clones once, few, many or no size at all.

abundance | j_gene | v_gene | len | d_gene | CDR3nt | CDR3aa
. | TRBJ2-3 | TRBV19 | 17 | . | TGTGCCAGTAGTTCCCGTACAGGGCTGAGCCGCACAGATACGCAGTATTTT | CASSSRTGLSRTDTQYF
once | TRBJ2-2 | TRBV14 | 16 | TRBD1 | TGTGCCAGCAGCCACGTCCCGGGACAGGGCTCCGGGGAGCTGTTTTTT | CASSHVPGQGSGELFF
. | TRBJ2-3 | TRBV6-5 | 15 | TRBD1 | TGTGCCAGCAGTTCTGGGACAGTTGGCTCAGATACGCAGTATTTT | CASSSGTVGSDTQYF
. | TRBJ1-5 | TRBV19 | 13 | . | TGTGCCAGTAGTGGAGGCGGCAATCAGCCCCAGCATTTT | CASSGGGNQPQHF
. | TRBJ1-6 | TRBV19 | 14 | . | TGTGCCAGTAGGTCCGGGACAAGGCATTCACCCCTCCACTTT | CASRSGTRHSPLHF
. | TRBJ2-3 | TRBV6-1 | 18 | TRBD2 | TGTGCCAGCAGTGAATATGTTAGCGGGAGGAAAAGCACAGATACGCAGTATTTT | CASSEYVSGRKSTDTQYF
. | TRBJ1-2 | TRBV11-2 | 14 | . | TGTGCCAGCAGCCAATGGCAGGGTAGTTATGGCTACACCTTC | CASSQWQGSYGYTF
. | TRBJ2-3 | TRBV30 | 14 | TRBD2 | TGTGCCTGGAGTAATAGCGGGGGCACAGATACGCAGTATTTT | CAWSNSGGTDTQYF
. | TRBJ2-3 | TRBV4-1 | 17 | TRBD2 | TGCGCCAGCAGCCAAGTACAAGCGGGGGGGAGCACAGATACGCAGTATTTT | CASSQVQAGGSTDTQYF
. | TRBJ1-1 | TRBV27 | 14 | TRBD1 | TGTGCCAGCAGTTATAACAGGGGGGGCACTGAAGCTTTCTTT | CASSYNRGGTEAFF
. | TRBJ2-7 | TRBV6-5 | 14 | TRBD1 | TGTGCCAGCAGACTCTTACAGGGGATGGACGAGCAGTACTTC | CASRLLQGMDEQYF
. | TRBJ1-5 | TRBV19 | 17 | TRBD1 | TGTGCCAGTAGTATTCGACTCAGGGGGCGCGGCGTTCAGCCCCAGCATTTT | CASSIRLRGRGVQPQHF
once | TRBJ2-3 | TRBV2 | 15 | . | TGTGCCACCGGGGCTATAGCGGAAAACACAGATACGCAGTATTTT | CATGAIAENTDTQYF
once | TRBJ1-1 | TRBV27 | 18 | TRBD1 | TGTGCCAGCAGTATGGGAGGACAGGGGGCAGGGTCGAACACTGAAGCTTTCTTT | CASSMGGQGAGSNTEAFF
few | TRBJ1-5 | TRBV18 | 14 | . | TGTGCCAGCTCCGTACAGGGTTCGGGGCAGCCCCAGCATTTT | CASSVQGSGQPQHF
. | TRBJ2-7 | TRBV6-5 | 11 | . | TGTGCCACCGCGACAGCCTACGAGCAGTACTTC | CATATAYEQYF
. | TRBJ2-7 | TRBV27 | 15 | TRBD2 | TGTGCCAGCCCCTGGGCTAGCGGGACCCCCTACGAGCAGTACTTC | CASPWASGTPYEQYF
. | TRBJ2-5 | TRBV5-5 | 14 | TRBD1 | TGTGCCAGCAGCCCCGACAGGGTCGGAGAGACCCAGTACTTC | CASSPDRVGETQYF
. | TRBJ2-7 | TRBV4-1 | 15 | TRBD1 | TGCGCCAGCAGCCCCCCAGGGGACAGGGGCTACGAGCAGTACTTC | CASSPPGDRGYEQYF
. | TRBJ1-1 | TRBV6-5 | 13 | . | TGTGCCAGCAGTTACGAACCGGGGTTTGAAGCTTTCTTT | CASSYEPGFEAFF
. | TRBJ2-7 | TRBV19 | 13 | . | TGTGCCAGTAGTGTCATGAGCTCCTACGAGCAGTACTTC | CASSVMSSYEQYF
. | TRBJ1-1 | TRBV19 | 14 | . | TGTGCCAGTAAGAGTCAGGTAGTGAACACTGAAGCTTTCTTT | CASKSQVVNTEAFF
. | TRBJ2-7 | TRBV29-1 | 12 | . | TGCAGCGCCCGGGACATGTCCTACGAGCAGTACTTC | CSARDMSYEQYF
. | TRBJ1-5 | TRBV19 | 14 | . | TGTGCCAGTAGTATTCTTGGTACGGGTCAGCCCCAGCATTTT | CASSILGTGQPQHF
. | TRBJ1-1 | TRBV6-5 | 14 | TRBD1 | TGTGCCAGCAGTTATGCGACAGGGGATGGAGAAGCTTTCTTT | CASSYATGDGEAFF
. | TRBJ1-2 | TRBV2 | 13 | TRBD1 | TGTGCCAGCAACCGGGACAGCCACTATGGCTACACCTTC | CASNRDSHYGYTF
. | TRBJ2-3 | TRBV12-5 | 18 | TRBD1 | TGTGCTAGTGGTTTTAACCGGGACAGGAGATCTAGCACAGATACGCAGTATTTT | CASGFNRDRRSSTDTQYF
. | TRBJ2-7 | TRBV3-1/TRBV3-2 | 15 | TRBD2 | TGTGCCAGCAGCCTTGTAGCGGGAGGCCCCTACGAGCAGTACTTC | CASSLVAGGPYEQYF
. | TRBJ1-2 | TRBV30 | 14 | . | TGTGCCTGGAGTGCTGACAGAGACCTTTCTGGCTACACCTTC | CAWSADRDLSGYTF
. | TRBJ1-4 | TRBV10-3 | 16 | . | TGTGCCATCAGTGAGCCTAACCCGACAGGCAATGAAAAACTGTTTTTT | CAISEPNPTGNEKLFF
once | TRBJ2-3 | TRBV14 | 15 | TRBD2 | TGTGCCAGCAGCCGGACTAGCGGGAGACCCGATACGCAGTATTTT | CASSRTSGRPDTQYF
. | TRBJ2-7 | TRBV10-3 | 16 | TRBD2 | TGTGCCATCAGTGAGCGATCGGGGGGTTCCTTCTACGAGCAGTACTTC | CAISERSGGSFYEQYF
. | TRBJ1-4 | TRBV18 | 13 | TRBD1 | TGTGCCAGCTCACCGACAGGGAATGAAAAACTGTTTTTT | CASSPTGNEKLFF
. | TRBJ1-2 | TRBV5-5 | 14 | . | TGTGCCAGCAGCTTAGAAAAAGAGGACTATGGCTACACCTTC | CASSLEKEDYGYTF
. | TRBJ1-3 | TRBV11-2 | 16 | . | TGTGCCAGCAGCTTGGGACGCGGGGTAACTGGAAACACCATATATTTT | CASSLGRGVTGNTIYF
. | TRBJ2-7 | TRBV25-1 | 14 | TRBD2 | TGTGCCAGCAGCCCGACTAGCGACTCCTACGAGCAGTACTTC | CASSPTSDSYEQYF
. | TRBJ2-1 | TRBV10-1 | 14 | TRBD2 | TGCGCCAGCAGGCCGGGACTAGCGGGTAATGAGCAGTTCTTC | CASRPGLAGNEQFF